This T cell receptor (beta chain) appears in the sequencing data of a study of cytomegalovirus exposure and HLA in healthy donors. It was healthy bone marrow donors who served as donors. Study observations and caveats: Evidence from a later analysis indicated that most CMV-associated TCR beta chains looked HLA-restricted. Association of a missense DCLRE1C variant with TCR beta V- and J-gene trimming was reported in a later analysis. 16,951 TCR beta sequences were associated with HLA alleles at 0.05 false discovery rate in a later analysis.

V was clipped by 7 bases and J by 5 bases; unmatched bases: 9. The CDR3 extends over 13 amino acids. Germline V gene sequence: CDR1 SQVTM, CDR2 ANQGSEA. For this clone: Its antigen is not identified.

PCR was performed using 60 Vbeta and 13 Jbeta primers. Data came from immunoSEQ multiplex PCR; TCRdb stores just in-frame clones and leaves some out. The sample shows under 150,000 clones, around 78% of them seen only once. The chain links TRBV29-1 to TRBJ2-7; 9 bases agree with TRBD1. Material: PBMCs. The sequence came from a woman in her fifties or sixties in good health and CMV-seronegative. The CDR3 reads CSAYAGQGDEQYF. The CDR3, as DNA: TGCAGCGCGTACGCGGGACAGGGTGACGAGCAGTACTTC.